This T cell receptor (beta chain) was recovered during a study of T cells in Graves' hyperthyroidism and ophthalmopathy. Regarding the study as a whole: Using 13 V-J features, a model discriminated ophthalmopathy from stable hyperthyroidism.

The cohort's ophthalmopathy patients, a group with duration under 3 months, had a Clinical Activity Score of at least 3 and a NOSPECS grade of at least 4. Exclusion of patients followed from uncontrolled infection, other autoimmune disease, pregnancy or lactation. PBMCs were sourced from more than 9 ml fresh peripheral blood. Concerning this clonotype: Its antigen is unidentified.

Germline V gene data show CDR1 as LNHDA and CDR2 as SQIVND (reference sequence). The CDR3 loop spans 14 amino acids. V lost 6 bases, J lost 4 bases, and 15 bases lay in between. Amplification of TCR beta CDR3 regions used RNA as the template. First-round RT-PCR targeting the TCR CDR3 was performed with the HTBI primer set. TCRdb independently ran MiXCR on the multiplex PCR reads; one entry per CDR3 protein. The table includes approximately 380,000 distinct CDR3 sequences, about a fifth detected once. J is TRBJ1-2 and V is TRBV19; tentative D call: TRBD1 (6 bases). This sequence originates from a man in his late teens or twenties with Graves' ophthalmopathy. Sequenced: blood. Written as DNA, the CDR3 is TGTGCCAGTAGCCTCGAACAGGGACCCTATGGCTACACCTTC. Protein sequence: CASSLEQGPYGYTF.